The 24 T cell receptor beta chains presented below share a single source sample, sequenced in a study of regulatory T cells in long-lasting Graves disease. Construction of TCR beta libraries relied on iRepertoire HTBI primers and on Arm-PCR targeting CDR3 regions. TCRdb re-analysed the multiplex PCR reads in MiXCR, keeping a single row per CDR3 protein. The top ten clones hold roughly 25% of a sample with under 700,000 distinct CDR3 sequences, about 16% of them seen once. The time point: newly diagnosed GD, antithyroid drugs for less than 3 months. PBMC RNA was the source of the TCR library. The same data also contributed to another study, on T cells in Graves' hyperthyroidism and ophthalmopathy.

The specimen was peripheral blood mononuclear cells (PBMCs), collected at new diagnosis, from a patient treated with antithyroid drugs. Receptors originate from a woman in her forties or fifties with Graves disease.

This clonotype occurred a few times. In nucleotides, the CDR3 is TGTGCCAGCAGCTCCTCGGGGTTGAGTGGCTACACCTTC. It specifies CASSSSGLSGYTF. The chain carries TRBV7-3 and TRBJ1-2; D is unresolved. The CDR3 covers 13 residues. V was cut by 4 bases and J by 7 bases, with 13 bases left in between. Germline-derived CDR1 and CDR2 are SGHTA and FQGTGA.

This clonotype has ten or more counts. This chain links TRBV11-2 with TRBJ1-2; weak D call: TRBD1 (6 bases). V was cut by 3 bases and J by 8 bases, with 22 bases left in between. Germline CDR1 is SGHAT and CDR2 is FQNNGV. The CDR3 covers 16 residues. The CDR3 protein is CASSFVDSPGLGGYTF. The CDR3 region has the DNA TGTGCCAGCAGCTTTGTGGACAGCCCAGGATTGGGGGGCTACACCTTC. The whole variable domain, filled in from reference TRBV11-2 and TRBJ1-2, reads EAGVAQSPRYKIIEKRQSVAFWCNPISGHATLYWYQQILGQGPKLLIQFQNNGVVDDSQLPKDRFSAERLKGVDSTLKIQPAKLEDSAVYLCASSFVDSPGLGGYTFGSGTRLTVV.

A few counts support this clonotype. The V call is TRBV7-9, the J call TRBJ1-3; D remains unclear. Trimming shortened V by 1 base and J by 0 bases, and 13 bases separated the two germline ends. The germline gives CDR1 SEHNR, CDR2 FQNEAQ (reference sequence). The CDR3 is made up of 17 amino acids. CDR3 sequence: CASSLVGGAFSGNTIYF. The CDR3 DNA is TGTGCCAGCAGCTTAGTAGGCGGCGCTTTCTCTGGAAACACCATATATTTT.

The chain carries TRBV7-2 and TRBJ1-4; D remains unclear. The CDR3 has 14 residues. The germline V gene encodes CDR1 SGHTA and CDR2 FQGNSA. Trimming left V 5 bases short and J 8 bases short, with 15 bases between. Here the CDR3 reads CASSRSGSGEKLFF. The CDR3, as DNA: TGTGCCAGCAGCCGTTCGGGGTCTGGAGAAAAACTGTTTTTT. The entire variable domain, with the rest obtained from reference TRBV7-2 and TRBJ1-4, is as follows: GAGVSQSPSNKVTEKGKDVELRCDPISGHTALYWYRQSLGQGLEFLIYFQGNSAPDKSGLPSDRFSAERTGGSVSTLTIQRTQQEDSAVYLCASSRSGSGEKLFFGSGTQLSVL.

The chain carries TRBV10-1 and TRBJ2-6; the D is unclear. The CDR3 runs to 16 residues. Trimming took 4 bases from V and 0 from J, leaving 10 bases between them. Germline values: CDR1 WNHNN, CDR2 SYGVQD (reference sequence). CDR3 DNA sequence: TGCGCCAGCAGTGCCGGGTCAGGCTCTGGGGCCAACGTCCTGACTTTC. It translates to CASSAGSGSGANVLTF.

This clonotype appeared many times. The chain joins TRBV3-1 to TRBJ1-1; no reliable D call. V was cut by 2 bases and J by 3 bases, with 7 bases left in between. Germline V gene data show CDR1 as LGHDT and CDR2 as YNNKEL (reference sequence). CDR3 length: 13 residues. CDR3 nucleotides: TGTGCCAGCAGCCAAATAAGGGACACTGAAGCTTTCTTT. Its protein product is CASSQIRDTEAFF.

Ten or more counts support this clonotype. CDR3 residues: CASSFRDQRDYGYTF. The CDR3 DNA sequence: TGTGCCAGCAGTTTTCGGGACCAGAGGGACTATGGCTACACCTTC. The chain links TRBV12-3 or TRBV12-4 to TRBJ1-2, with a possible D match to TRBD1 (5 bases). The V end lost 3 bases, the J end lost 3 bases, and 14 bases lay between the germline ends. This CDR3 contains 15 residues.

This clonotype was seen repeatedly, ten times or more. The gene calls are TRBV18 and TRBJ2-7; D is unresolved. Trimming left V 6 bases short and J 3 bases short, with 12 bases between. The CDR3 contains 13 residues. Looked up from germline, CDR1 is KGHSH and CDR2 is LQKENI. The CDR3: CASSPGPDYEQYF. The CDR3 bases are TGTGCCAGCTCCCCCGGGCCCGACTACGAGCAGTACTTC.

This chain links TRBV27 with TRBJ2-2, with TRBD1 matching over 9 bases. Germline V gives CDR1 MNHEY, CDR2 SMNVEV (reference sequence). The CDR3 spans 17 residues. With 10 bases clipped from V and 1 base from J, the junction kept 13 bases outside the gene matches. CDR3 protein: CATRSPYRGRNTGELFF. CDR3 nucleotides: TGTGCCACCAGATCCCCTTACAGGGGGCGGAACACCGGGGAGCTGTTTTTT.

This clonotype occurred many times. The CDR3 region has the DNA TGTGCCAGCTCACTCAATGAGGACGGTGAGCAGTTCTTC. Its protein product is CASSLNEDGEQFF. The rearrangement links TRBV18 to TRBJ2-1; no reliable D call. The germline CDR1 and CDR2 sequences are KGHSH and LQKENI. The CDR3 runs 13 residues. Trimming pared 4 bases from V and 9 bases from J, leaving 13 bases between.

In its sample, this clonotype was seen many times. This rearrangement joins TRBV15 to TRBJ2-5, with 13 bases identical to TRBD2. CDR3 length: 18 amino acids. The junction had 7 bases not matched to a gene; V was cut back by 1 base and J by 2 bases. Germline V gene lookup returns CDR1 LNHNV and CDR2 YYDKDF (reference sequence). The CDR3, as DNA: TGTGCCACCAGCAGAGCGCCCTGGACTAGCGGGGGACAAGAGACCCAGTACTTC. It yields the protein CATSRAPWTSGGQETQYF.

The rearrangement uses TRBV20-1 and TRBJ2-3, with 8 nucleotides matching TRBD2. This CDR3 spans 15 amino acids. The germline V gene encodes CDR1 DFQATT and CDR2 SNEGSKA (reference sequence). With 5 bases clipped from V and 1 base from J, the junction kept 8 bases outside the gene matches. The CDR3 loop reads CSAPGTGGGTDTQYF. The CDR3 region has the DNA TGCAGTGCTCCAGGAACGGGGGGGGGCACAGATACGCAGTATTTT.

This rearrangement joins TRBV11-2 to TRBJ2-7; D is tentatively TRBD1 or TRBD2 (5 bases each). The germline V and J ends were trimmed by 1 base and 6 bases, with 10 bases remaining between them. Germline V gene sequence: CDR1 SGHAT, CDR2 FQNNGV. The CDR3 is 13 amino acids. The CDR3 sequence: CASSLVDGAEQYF. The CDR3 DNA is TGTGCCAGCAGCTTAGTCGACGGGGCCGAGCAGTACTTC.

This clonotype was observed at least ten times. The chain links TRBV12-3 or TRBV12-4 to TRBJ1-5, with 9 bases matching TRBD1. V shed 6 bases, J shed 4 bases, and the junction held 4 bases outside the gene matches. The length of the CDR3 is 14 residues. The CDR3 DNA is TGTGCCAGCAGAAATGGGACAGGGAATCAGCCCCAGCATTTT. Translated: CASRNGTGNQPQHF.

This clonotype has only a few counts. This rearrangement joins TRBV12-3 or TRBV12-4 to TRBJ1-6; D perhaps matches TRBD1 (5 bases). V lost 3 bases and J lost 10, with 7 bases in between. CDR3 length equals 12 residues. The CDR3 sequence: CASSFAGSPLHF. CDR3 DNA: TGTGCCAGCAGTTTTGCAGGGTCACCCCTCCACTTT.

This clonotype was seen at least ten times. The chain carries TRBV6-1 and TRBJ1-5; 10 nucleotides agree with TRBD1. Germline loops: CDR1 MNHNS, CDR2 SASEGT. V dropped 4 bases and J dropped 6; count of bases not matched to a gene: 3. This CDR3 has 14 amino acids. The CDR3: CASSGQGASQPQHF. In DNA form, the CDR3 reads TGTGCCAGCAGTGGACAGGGGGCGTCTCAGCCCCAGCATTTT.

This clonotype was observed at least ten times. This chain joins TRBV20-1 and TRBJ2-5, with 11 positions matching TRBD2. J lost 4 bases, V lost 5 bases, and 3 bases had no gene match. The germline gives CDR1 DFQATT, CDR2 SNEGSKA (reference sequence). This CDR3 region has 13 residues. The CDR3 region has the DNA TGCAGTGCTCGAGGACTAGCGGGAGAGACCCAGTACTTC. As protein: CSARGLAGETQYF.

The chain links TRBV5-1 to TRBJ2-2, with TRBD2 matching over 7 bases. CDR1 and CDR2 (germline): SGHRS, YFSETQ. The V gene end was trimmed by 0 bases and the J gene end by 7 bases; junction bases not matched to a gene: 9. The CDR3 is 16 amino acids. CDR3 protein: CASSLVTSNRGGELFF. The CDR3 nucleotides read TGCGCCAGCAGCTTGGTGACTAGCAATCGAGGCGGGGAGCTGTTTTTT.

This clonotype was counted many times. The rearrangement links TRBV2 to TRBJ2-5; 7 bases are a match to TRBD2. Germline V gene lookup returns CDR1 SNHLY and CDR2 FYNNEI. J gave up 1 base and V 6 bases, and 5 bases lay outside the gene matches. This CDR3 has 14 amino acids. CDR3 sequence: CASRGGGPQETQYF. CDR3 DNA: TGTGCCAGCAGGGGCGGGGGACCCCAAGAGACCCAGTACTTC. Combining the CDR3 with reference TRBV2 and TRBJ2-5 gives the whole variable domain EPEVTQTPSHQVTQMGQEVILRCVPISNHLYFYWYRQILGQKVEFLVSFYNNEISEKSEIFDDQFSVERPDGSNFTLKIRSTKLEDSAMYFCASRGGGPQETQYFGPGTRLLVL.

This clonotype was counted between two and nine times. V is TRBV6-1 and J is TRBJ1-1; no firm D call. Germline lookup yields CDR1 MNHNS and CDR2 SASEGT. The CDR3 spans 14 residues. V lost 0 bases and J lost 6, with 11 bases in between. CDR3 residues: CASSEAGGHPEAFF. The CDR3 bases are TGTGCCAGCAGTGAAGCAGGAGGGCACCCTGAAGCTTTCTTT.

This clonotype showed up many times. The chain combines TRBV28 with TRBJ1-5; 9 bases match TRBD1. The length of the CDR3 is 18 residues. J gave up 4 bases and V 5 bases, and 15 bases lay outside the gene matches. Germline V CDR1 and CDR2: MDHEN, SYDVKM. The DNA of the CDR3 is TGTGCCAGCAGTGTCCAGGACAGGGGTCTCCCGGGAAATCAGCCCCAGCATTTT. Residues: CASSVQDRGLPGNQPQHF.

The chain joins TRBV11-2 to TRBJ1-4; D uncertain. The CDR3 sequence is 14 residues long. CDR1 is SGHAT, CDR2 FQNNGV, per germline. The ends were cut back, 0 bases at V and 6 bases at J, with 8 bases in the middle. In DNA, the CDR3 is TGTGCCAGCAGCTTAGATGGGCCCTATGAAAAACTGTTTTTT. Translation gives CASSLDGPYEKLFF.

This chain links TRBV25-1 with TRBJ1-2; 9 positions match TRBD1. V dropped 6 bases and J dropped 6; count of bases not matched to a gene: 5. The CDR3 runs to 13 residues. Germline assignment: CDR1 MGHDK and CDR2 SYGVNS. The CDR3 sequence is CASSPWTGDGYTF. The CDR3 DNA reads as TGTGCCAGCAGCCCTTGGACAGGGGATGGCTACACCTTC.

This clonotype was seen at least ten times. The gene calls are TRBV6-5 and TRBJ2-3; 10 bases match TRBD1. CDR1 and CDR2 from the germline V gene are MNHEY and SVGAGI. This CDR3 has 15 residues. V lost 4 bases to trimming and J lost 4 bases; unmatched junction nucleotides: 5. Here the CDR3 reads CASSWTGGMADTQYF. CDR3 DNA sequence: TGTGCCAGCAGTTGGACAGGGGGGATGGCAGATACGCAGTATTTT.